The 20 T cell receptor beta chains below come from one sample, sequenced in a study of long-term antiretroviral therapy in people with HIV. The authors ran the immunoSEQ assay, v3.0, at survey level. The repertoire was sequenced with immunoSEQ multiplex PCR; TCRdb's copy has only in-frame clones and lacks some. Of approximately 25,000 clones detected, 84% appear once; the ten largest clones hold around 2%. The source material was unsorted PBMCs, sampled 3 years after starting antiretroviral therapy. Receptors originate from a man aged 50 to 60 with HIV.

The chain combines TRBV4-3 with TRBJ1-5; weak D call: TRBD1 (5 bases). Germline V gene sequence: CDR1 LGHNA, CDR2 YSLEER. The ends were cut back, 1 base at V and 7 bases at J, with 8 bases in the middle. The CDR3 loop spans 13 amino acids. CDR3 protein: CASSQGRGQPQHF. The CDR3 bases are TGCGCCAGCAGCCAAGGGAGGGGCCAGCCCCAGCATTTT.

This chain connects TRBV28 to TRBJ1-5; D call uncertain. Looked up from germline, CDR1 is MDHEN and CDR2 is SYDVKM. Trimming pared 2 bases from V and 9 bases from J, leaving 8 bases between. CDR3 length: 12 residues. In nucleotides, the CDR3 is TGTGCCAGCAGTTTACTCCGCGGGCCCCAGCATTTT. Translated, it gives CASSLLRGPQHF.

This clone was counted a few times. V gene TRBV7-2 combines with J gene TRBJ1-1; D unresolved. V was trimmed by 3 bases and J by 8 bases, leaving 7 bases between them. Germline V gives CDR1 SGHTA, CDR2 FQGNSA. The CDR3 consists of 11 residues. The CDR3 DNA sequence: TGTGCCAGCAGCTTCCGGGAAGAAGCTTTCTTT. Amino acids: CASSFREEAFF. Variable domain in full (rest from reference TRBV7-2 and TRBJ1-1): GAGVSQSPSNKVTEKGKDVELRCDPISGHTALYWYRQSLGQGLEFLIYFQGNSAPDKSGLPSDRFSAERTGGSVSTLTIQRTQQEDSAVYLCASSFREEAFFGQGTRLTVV.

The chain links TRBV19 to TRBJ1-1; D ambiguous. Germline V lookup: CDR1 LNHDA, CDR2 SQIVND (reference sequence). CDR3 size: 11 residues. V gave up 7 bases and J gave up 2 bases, with 5 bases separating them. DNA for the CDR3: TGTGCCAGTACCACCAACACTGAAGCTTTCTTT. It is translated as CASTTNTEAFF.

This chain connects TRBV2 to TRBJ1-3; no reliable D call. The CDR3 extends over 17 amino acids. In germline, CDR1 is SNHLY, CDR2 FYNNEI. Trimming cost V 6 bases and J 3 bases, with 21 bases left between them. As DNA, the CDR3 is TGTGCCAGCAGGACTTTTTCCGGGAGGCAGCTTGGAAACACCATATATTTT. Its protein product is CASRTFSGRQLGNTIYF. Full variable domain (remainder filled in from reference TRBV2 and TRBJ1-3): EPEVTQTPSHQVTQMGQEVILRCVPISNHLYFYWYRQILGQKVEFLVSFYNNEISEKSEIFDDQFSVERPDGSNFTLKIRSTKLEDSAMYFCASRTFSGRQLGNTIYFGEGSWLTVV.

This chain uses TRBV27 with TRBJ1-1, with TRBD1 matching 9 bases. This CDR3 has 16 residues. The germline CDR1 and CDR2 sequences are MNHEY and SMNVEV (reference sequence). J was trimmed by 0 bases and V by 6 bases; bases with no gene match: 8. Here the CDR3 reads CASRRGQGGMNTEAFF. CDR3 in DNA: TGTGCCAGCAGAAGGGGACAGGGCGGCATGAACACTGAAGCTTTCTTT.

The chain uses TRBV28 and TRBJ1-2; possible D gene TRBD1, 5 bases. The CDR3 loop spans 14 amino acids. V gave up 2 bases and J gave up 5 bases, with 12 bases separating them. CDR1 is MDHEN, CDR2 SYDVKM, per germline. CDR3 loop: CASSLAQGPYGYTF. In DNA, the CDR3 is TGTGCCAGCAGTTTAGCTCAGGGACCATATGGCTACACCTTC.

The chain employs TRBV7-9 and TRBJ2-1; 10 positions agree with TRBD1. CDR1 is SEHNR, CDR2 FQNEAQ, per germline (reference sequence). CDR3 size: 14 residues. V gave up 8 bases and J gave up 2 bases; unmatched junction bases: 3. CDR3: CASGGQGAYNEQFF. Written as DNA, the CDR3 is TGTGCCAGCGGCGGACAGGGGGCCTACAATGAGCAGTTCTTC.

The chain joins TRBV4-2 to TRBJ1-1; TRBD1 matches 7 bases. This CDR3 comprises 17 residues. Trimming at V came to 5 bases and at J to 6 bases, leaving 18 bases not matched to a gene. The V gene's germline CDR1 is LGHNA and CDR2 YNFKEQ. DNA for the CDR3: TGTGCCAGCAGCACCAACCAATTCGACAGGGTGGGGGCTGAAGCTTTCTTT. This encodes CASSTNQFDRVGAEAFF.

The chain is built from TRBV9 and TRBJ2-7, with unresolved D. V was trimmed by 0 bases and J by 0 bases, leaving 7 bases between them. The CDR3 consists of 14 residues. The germline gives CDR1 SGDLS, CDR2 YYNGEE. CDR3 sequence: CASSVGDTSYEQYF. The CDR3 DNA reads as TGTGCCAGCAGCGTAGGCGACACCTCCTACGAGCAGTACTTC. The variable domain in full, with the rest retrieved from reference TRBV9 and TRBJ2-7, is DSGVTQTPKHLITATGQRVTLRCSPRSGDLSVYWYQQSLDQGLQFLIQYYNGEERAKGNILERFSAQQFPDLHSELNLSSLELGDSALYFCASSVGDTSYEQYFGPGTRLTVT.

This chain uses TRBV29-1 with TRBJ1-1; D is uncertain. CDR3 length equals 14 residues. CDR1 is SQVTM, CDR2 ANQGSEA, per germline. Trimming shortened V by 5 bases and J by 4 bases, and 17 bases separated the two germline ends. The CDR3 reads CSVNKISLGTEAFF. In nucleotides, the CDR3 is TGCAGCGTTAATAAAATTTCTCTGGGCACTGAAGCTTTCTTT.

This sequence joins TRBV5-1 and TRBJ2-7; D might be TRBD1 or TRBD2, each matching 5 bases. V shed 3 bases and J shed 2 bases, with 12 bases lying between them. The germline CDR1 and CDR2 sequences are SGHRS and YFSETQ. There are 14 residues in the CDR3. This CDR3 is CASSSRDGTYEQYF. The CDR3 nucleotides read TGCGCCAGCAGCTCCCGGGACGGGACCTACGAGCAGTACTTC.

The chain is built from TRBV5-4 and TRBJ2-3; 8 bases are shared with TRBD1. The CDR3 covers 14 residues. The V segment lost 4 bases and the J segment 5 bases; nucleotides outside the gene matches: 6. Germline V gene lookup returns CDR1 SGHNT and CDR2 YYREEE (reference sequence). CDR3 sequence reads: CASSRTGSLDTQYF. In DNA form, the CDR3 reads TGTGCCAGCAGCCGGACAGGGAGTTTAGATACGCAGTATTTT. Combining the CDR3 with reference TRBV5-4 and TRBJ2-3 gives the whole variable domain ETGVTQSPTHLIKTRGQQVTLRCSSQSGHNTVSWYQQALGQGPQFIFQYYREEENGRGNFPPRFSGLQFPNYSSELNVNALELDDSALYLCASSRTGSLDTQYFGPGTRLTVL.

The rearrangement uses TRBV19 and TRBJ2-7; 11 bases align to TRBD2. CDR3 size: 16 residues. The germline gives CDR1 LNHDA, CDR2 SQIVND (reference sequence). J was trimmed by 0 bases and V by 5 bases; bases with no gene match: 6. The CDR3 nucleotides read TGTGCCAGTAGTCGACGAACTAGCGGGGGCTCCTACGAGCAGTACTTC. Protein sequence: CASSRRTSGGSYEQYF.

Only a few counts were recorded for this clone. The genes are TRBV30 and TRBJ2-3, with D perhaps TRBD2 (7 bases). The CDR3 is made up of 14 amino acids. Trimming took off 2 bases at V and 3 bases at J, with 12 bases between the two ends. Germline-derived CDR1 and CDR2 are GTSNPN and SVGIG (reference sequence). The chain's CDR3 is CAWSPGGRTDTQYF. DNA of the CDR3: TGTGCCTGGAGTCCCGGGGGGCGGACAGATACGCAGTATTTT.

This sequence joins TRBV30 and TRBJ2-2; D unresolved. Trimming removed 3 bases at V and 7 bases at J, with 9 bases between. Germline-derived CDR1 and CDR2 are GTSNPN and SVGIG (reference sequence). The CDR3 runs to 12 residues. Written as DNA, the CDR3 is TGTGCCTGGAGCCCCCAAGTCGGGGAGCTGTTTTTT. Protein sequence: CAWSPQVGELFF.

The chain employs TRBV28 and TRBJ1-4; D not resolved. This CDR3 has 14 amino acids. CDR1 is MDHEN, CDR2 SYDVKM, per germline. V shed 7 bases and J shed 0 bases, with 9 bases lying between them. CDR3 nucleotide sequence: TGTGCCAGCACCTCTACCGCAACTAATGAAAAACTGTTTTTT. Protein sequence: CASTSTATNEKLFF.

The rearrangement links TRBV11-2 to TRBJ2-7; the D is unclear. Trimming shortened V by 5 bases and J by 3 bases, and 8 bases separated the two germline ends. The germline CDR1 and CDR2 sequences are SGHAT and FQNNGV. The CDR3 is made up of 12 amino acids. CDR3 loop: CASSLVHYEQYF. The CDR3 DNA follows: TGTGCCAGCAGCCTTGTTCACTACGAGCAGTACTTC.

The chain combines TRBV27 with TRBJ2-1; a weak D match, TRBD2 (5 bases). V lost 11 bases and J lost 0, with 11 bases in between. Per the germline V gene, CDR1 is MNHEY and CDR2 is SMNVEV (reference sequence). This CDR3 has 13 amino acids. The CDR3, as DNA: TGTGCCTCGCGGGTGAGCTCCTACAATGAGCAGTTCTTC. It yields the protein CASRVSSYNEQFF.

The V gene is TRBV28, the J gene TRBJ2-7, with D perhaps TRBD1 or TRBD2 (7 bases each). The V gene's germline CDR1 is MDHEN and CDR2 SYDVKM. Deletions cut 5 bases from V and 2 bases from J, with 16 bases between. This CDR3 contains 15 residues. CDR3 region: CASSGGGGRPYEQYF. DNA for the CDR3: TGTGCCAGCAGTGGGGGAGGGGGCAGGCCCTACGAGCAGTACTTC.